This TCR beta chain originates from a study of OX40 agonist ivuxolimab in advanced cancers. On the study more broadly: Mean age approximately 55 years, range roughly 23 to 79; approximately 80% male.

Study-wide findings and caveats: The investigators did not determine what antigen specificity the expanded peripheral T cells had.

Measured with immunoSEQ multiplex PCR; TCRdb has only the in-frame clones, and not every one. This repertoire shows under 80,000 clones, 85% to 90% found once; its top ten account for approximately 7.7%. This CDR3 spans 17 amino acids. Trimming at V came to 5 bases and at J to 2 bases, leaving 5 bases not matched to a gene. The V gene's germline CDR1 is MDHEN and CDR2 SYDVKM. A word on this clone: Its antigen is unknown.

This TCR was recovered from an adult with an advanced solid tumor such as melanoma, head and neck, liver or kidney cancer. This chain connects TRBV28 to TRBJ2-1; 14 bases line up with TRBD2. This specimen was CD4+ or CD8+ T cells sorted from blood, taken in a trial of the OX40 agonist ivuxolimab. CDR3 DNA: TGTGCCAGCAGTCCGGGACTAGCGGGAGAACCCTACAATGAGCAGTTCTTC. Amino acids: CASSPGLAGEPYNEQFF.